This T cell receptor (beta chain) was obtained from a study of blood T cells in healthy people across ages. Combining a sample-barcoded 5' primer with a J-beta primer mix, a second PCR ran for about 7 to 12 cycles. Each of the cDNA molecules was tagged by a template-switch adaptor with 12 random nucleotides. MiXCR, run by TCRdb on the 5' RACE reads, gives a single entry per CDR3 protein. Seen here are over 500,000 distinct CDR3 sequences, about 51% observed once, and the top ten hold roughly 14%. Donor samples were obtained from healthy Caucasian individuals from Russia, aged 6 to 90. CDR3 length: 12 amino acids. Germline CDR1 DFQATT, CDR2 SNEGSKA (reference sequence). The ends were cut back, 0 bases at V and 5 bases at J, with 7 bases in the middle.

Material: blood. This sequence was found in a woman aged 80 or over in good health. The chain employs TRBV20-1 and TRBJ1-1; D unclear. DNA for the CDR3: TGCAGTGCTAGAGAGGGTGAAACTGAAGCTTTCTTT. It codes for CSAREGETEAFF.